The sequence of this T cell receptor (beta chain) was determined in a study of esophageal squamous cell carcinoma under preoperative chemotherapy. Points from the study as a whole: After treatment, tumor-infiltrating lymphocytes seemed to come partly from incoming peripheral T cells, not only local changes. Tumor-infiltrating lymphocytes showed no significant post-chemotherapy TCR diversity increase, unlike peripheral T cells. Clonal contraction, more than amplification, hit abundant clones after paclitaxel-nedaplatin.

TCRdb itself ran the PCR reads through MiXCR, one entry per CDR3 protein. The sample holds about 9,300 distinct CDR3 sequences, over 40% seen once. The ends lost 2 bases at V and 1 base at J; junction bases unmatched: 1. Germline assignment: CDR1 SGHNT and CDR2 YENEEA. This CDR3 has 15 residues. Time point specified: after preoperative PTX-NDP chemotherapy. This clonotype has a count of ten or more. Its antigen is not identified. The source is a human donor with esophageal squamous cell carcinoma. The donor label of this sample is uncertain. This chain joins TRBV11-3 and TRBJ2-7, with 11 nucleotides matching TRBD2. Sample collection was performed from a patient given preoperative chemotherapy. The chain's CDR3 is CASSLTSGRSYEQYF. In DNA form, the CDR3 reads TGTGCCAGCAGCTTAACTAGCGGGAGATCCTACGAGCAGTACTTC.